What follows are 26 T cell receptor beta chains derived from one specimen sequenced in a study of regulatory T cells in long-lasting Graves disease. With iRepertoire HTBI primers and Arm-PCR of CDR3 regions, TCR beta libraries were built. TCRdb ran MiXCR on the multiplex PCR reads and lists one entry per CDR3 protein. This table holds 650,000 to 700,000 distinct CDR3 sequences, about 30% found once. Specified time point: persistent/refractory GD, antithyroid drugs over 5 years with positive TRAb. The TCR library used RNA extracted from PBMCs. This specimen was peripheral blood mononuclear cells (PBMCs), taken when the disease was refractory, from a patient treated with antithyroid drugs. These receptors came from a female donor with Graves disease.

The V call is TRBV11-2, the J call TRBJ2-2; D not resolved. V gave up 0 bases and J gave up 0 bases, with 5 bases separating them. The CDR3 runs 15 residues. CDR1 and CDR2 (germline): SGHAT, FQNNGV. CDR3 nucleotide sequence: TGTGCCAGCAGCTTAGAACAGCCGAACACCGGGGAGCTGTTTTTT. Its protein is CASSLEQPNTGELFF.

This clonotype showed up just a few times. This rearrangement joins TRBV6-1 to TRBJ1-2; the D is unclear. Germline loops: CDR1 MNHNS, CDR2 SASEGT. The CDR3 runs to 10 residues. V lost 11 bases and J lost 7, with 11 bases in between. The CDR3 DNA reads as TGTGCCTCCAAGGGCCTTGGCTACACCTTC. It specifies CASKGLGYTF.

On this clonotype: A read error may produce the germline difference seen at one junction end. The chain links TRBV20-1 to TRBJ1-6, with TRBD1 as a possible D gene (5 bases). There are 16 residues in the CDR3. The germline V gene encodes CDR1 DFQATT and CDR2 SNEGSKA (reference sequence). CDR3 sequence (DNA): TGCAGTGCTAGCTTCGACAGCCGCCTCCTGAATTCACCCCCCCACTTT. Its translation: CSASFDSRLLNSPPHF.

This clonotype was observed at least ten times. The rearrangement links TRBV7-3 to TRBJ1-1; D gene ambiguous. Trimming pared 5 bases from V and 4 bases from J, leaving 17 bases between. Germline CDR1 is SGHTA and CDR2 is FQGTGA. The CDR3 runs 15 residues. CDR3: CASSHSSADRTEAFF. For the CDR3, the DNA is TGTGCCAGCAGCCATTCGTCGGCGGATCGCACTGAAGCTTTCTTT.

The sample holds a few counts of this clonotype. The CDR3 region is CASISDRYTGELFF. DNA for the CDR3: TGTGCCAGCATATCGGACAGATACACCGGGGAGCTGTTTTTT. This chain uses TRBV6-2 or TRBV6-3 with TRBJ2-2; tentative D call: TRBD1 (6 bases). The CDR3 spans 14 residues. CDR1 and CDR2 from the germline V gene are MNHEY and SVGEGT. V shed 7 bases and J shed 3 bases, with 12 bases lying between them.

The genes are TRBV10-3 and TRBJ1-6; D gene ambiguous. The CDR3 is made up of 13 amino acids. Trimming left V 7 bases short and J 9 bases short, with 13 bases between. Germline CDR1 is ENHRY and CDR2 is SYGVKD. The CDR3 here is CAIKPGEGSPLHF. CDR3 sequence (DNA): TGTGCCATCAAGCCCGGGGAAGGTTCACCCCTCCACTTT.

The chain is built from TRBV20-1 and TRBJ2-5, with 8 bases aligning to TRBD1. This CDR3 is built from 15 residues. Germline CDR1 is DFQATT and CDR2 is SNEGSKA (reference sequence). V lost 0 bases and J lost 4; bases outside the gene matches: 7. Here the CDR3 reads CSARDRNRGTETQYF. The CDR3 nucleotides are TGCAGTGCTAGAGATCGAAACAGGGGGACAGAGACCCAGTACTTC.

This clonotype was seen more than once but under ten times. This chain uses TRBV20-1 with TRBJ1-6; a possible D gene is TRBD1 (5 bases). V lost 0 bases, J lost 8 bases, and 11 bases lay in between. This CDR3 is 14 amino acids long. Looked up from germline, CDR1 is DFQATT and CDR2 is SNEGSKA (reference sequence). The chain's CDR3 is CSARDWGTDSPLHF. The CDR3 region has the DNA TGCAGTGCTAGAGATTGGGGGACCGATTCACCCCTCCACTTT.

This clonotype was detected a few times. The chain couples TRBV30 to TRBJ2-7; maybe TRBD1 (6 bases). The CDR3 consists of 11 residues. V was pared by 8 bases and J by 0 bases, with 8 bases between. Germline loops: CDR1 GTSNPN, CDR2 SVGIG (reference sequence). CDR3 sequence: CARQVSYEQYF. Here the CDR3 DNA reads TGTGCCAGACAGGTCTCCTACGAGCAGTACTTC.

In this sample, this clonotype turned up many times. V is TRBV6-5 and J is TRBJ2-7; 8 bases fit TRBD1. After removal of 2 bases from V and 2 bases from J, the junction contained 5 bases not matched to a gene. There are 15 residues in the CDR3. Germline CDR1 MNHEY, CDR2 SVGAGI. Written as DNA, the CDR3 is TGTGCCAGCAGTTACCGCGGACAGGGCCCCTACGAGCAGTACTTC. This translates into CASSYRGQGPYEQYF.

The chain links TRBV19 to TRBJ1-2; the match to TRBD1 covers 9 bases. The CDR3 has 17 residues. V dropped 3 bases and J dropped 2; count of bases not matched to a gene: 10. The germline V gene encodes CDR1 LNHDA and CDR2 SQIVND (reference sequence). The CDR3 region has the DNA TGTGCCAGTAGTATGGAACGCACAGGGGGCTTGAACTATGGCTACACCTTC. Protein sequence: CASSMERTGGLNYGYTF.

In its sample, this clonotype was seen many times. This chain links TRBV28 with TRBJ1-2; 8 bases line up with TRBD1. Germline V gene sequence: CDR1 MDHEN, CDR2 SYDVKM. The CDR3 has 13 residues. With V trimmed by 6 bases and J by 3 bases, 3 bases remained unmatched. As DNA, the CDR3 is TGTGCCAGCAGACAGGACAGGGACTATGGCTACACCTTC. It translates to CASRQDRDYGYTF.

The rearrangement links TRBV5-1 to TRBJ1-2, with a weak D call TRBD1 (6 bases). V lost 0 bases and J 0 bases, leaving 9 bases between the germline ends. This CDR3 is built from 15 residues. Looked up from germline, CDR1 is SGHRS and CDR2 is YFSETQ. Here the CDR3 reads CASSLAGDTNYGYTF. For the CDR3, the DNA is TGCGCCAGCAGCTTGGCCGGGGACACTAACTATGGCTACACCTTC.

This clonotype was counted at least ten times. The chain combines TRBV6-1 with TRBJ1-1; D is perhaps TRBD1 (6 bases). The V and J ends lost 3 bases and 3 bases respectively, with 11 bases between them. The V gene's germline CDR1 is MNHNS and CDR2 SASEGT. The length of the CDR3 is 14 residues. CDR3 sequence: CASSERQDDTEAFF. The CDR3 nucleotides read TGTGCCAGCAGTGAGAGACAGGACGACACTGAAGCTTTCTTT.

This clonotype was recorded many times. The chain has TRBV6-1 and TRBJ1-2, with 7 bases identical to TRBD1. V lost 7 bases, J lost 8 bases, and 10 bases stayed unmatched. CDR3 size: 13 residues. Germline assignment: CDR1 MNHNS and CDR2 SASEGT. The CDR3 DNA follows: TGTGCCAGCACCCAGGGGGACGGGGGCGGCTACACCTTC. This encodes CASTQGDGGGYTF.

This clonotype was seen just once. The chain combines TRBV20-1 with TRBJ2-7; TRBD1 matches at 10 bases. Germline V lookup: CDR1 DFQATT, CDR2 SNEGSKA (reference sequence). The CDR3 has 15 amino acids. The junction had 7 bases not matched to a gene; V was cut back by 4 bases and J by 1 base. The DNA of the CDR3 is TGCAGTGCTACGCTGGGGACAGGGGTTTCCTACGAGCAGTACTTC. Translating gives CSATLGTGVSYEQYF.

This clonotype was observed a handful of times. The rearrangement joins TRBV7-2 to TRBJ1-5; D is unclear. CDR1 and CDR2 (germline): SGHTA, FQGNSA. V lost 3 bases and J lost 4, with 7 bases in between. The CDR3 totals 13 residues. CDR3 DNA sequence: TGTGCCAGCAGCTTTACCGTAAATCAGCCCCAGCATTTT. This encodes CASSFTVNQPQHF.

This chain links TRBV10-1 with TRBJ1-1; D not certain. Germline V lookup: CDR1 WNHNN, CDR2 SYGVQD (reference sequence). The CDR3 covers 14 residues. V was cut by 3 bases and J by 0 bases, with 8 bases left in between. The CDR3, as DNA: TGCGCCAGCAGTGAAAACCCAATGAACACTGAAGCTTTCTTT. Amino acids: CASSENPMNTEAFF.

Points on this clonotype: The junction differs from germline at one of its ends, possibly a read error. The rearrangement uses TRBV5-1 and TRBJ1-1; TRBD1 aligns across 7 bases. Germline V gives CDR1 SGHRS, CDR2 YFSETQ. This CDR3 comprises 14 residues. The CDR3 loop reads CASILVRGTTEAFF. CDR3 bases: TGTGCCAGCATCCTTGTCAGGGGGACGACTGAAGCTTTCTTT.

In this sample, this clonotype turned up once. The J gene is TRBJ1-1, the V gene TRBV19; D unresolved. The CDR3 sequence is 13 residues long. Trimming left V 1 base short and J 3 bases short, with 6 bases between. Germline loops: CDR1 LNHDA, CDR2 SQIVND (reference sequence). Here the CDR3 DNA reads TGTGCCAGTAGTATAGCGGGGTACACTGAAGCTTTCTTT. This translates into CASSIAGYTEAFF.

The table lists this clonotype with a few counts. The CDR3 DNA follows: TGTGCCAGCAAGGACTCTCGGCAGGCGCATGAAAAACTGTTTTTT. Its protein product is CASKDSRQAHEKLFF. The chain carries TRBV28 and TRBJ1-4; D remains unclear. Trimming left V 7 bases short and J 6 bases short, with 18 bases between. CDR1 and CDR2 from the germline V gene are MDHEN and SYDVKM. The CDR3 is 15 amino acids.

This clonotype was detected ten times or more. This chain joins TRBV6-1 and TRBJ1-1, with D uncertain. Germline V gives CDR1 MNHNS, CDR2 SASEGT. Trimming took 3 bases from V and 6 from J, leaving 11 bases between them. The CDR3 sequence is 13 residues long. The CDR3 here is CASSEAGFAEAFF. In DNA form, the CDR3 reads TGTGCCAGCAGTGAGGCGGGTTTCGCTGAAGCTTTCTTT.

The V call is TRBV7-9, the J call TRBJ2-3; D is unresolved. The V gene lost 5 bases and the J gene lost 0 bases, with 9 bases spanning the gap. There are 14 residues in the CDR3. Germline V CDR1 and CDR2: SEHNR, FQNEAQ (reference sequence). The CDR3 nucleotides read TGTGCCAGCAGCCCCAGCCTTAGCACAGATACGCAGTATTTT. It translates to CASSPSLSTDTQYF.

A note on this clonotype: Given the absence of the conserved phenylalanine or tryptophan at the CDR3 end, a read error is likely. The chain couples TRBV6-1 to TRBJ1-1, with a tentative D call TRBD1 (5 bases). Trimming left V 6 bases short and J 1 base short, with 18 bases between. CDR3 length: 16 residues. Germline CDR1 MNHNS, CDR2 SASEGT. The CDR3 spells CASRIGAGSTNTEAFS. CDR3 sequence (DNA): TGTGCCAGCAGGATAGGGGCAGGTTCTACGAACACTGAAGCTTTCTCT.

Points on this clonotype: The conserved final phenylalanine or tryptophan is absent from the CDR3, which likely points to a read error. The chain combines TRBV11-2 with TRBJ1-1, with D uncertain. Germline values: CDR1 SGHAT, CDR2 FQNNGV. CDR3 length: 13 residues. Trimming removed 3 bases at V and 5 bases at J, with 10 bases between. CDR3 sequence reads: CASSFRRGTEAFS. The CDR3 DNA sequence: TGTGCCAGCAGCTTCCGTCGCGGGACTGAAGCTTTCTCT.

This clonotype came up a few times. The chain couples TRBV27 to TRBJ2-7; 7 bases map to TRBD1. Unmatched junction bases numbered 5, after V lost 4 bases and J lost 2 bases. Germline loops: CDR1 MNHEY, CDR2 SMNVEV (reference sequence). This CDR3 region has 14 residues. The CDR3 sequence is CASSSWDRTYEQYF. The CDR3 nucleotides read TGTGCCAGCAGTTCCTGGGACAGAACCTACGAGCAGTACTTC.